This T cell receptor beta chain derives from a study of OX40 agonist ivuxolimab in advanced cancers. For the study at large: Every 2 weeks, ivuxolimab was infused into the patients intravenously at between 0.01 and 10 mg/kg. Patients undergoing dose escalation presented with hepatocellular carcinoma, melanoma, renal cell or head and neck cancer. Findings and limits, study-wide: Part of the nonresponder group also had normalized T-cell clonal expansion that was low. The CD4+ and CD8+ T cells in the blood had expanded clonally by week 6 at 0.1 to 3.0 mg/kg.

About this clone itself: The antigen is unknown.

TCRdb's copy holds only in-frame clones and misses some; the assay was immunoSEQ multiplex PCR. The sample records fewer than 50,000 clones, roughly 88% being singletons. This CDR3 has 13 amino acids. V gave up 2 bases and J gave up 2 bases, with 6 bases separating them. In germline, CDR1 is SNHLY, CDR2 FYNNEI. The receptor was isolated from an adult with an advanced solid tumor such as melanoma, head and neck, liver or kidney cancer. V and J are TRBV2 and TRBJ1-2; D not certain. Sequences were derived from CD4+ or CD8+ T cells sorted from blood, sampled in a trial of the OX40 agonist ivuxolimab. The CDR3 spells CASSERVNYGYTF. The CDR3 region has the DNA TGTGCCAGCAGTGAAAGGGTAAACTATGGCTACACCTTC. Complete variable domain (other parts from reference TRBV2 and TRBJ1-2): EPEVTQTPSHQVTQMGQEVILRCVPISNHLYFYWYRQILGQKVEFLVSFYNNEISEKSEIFDDQFSVERPDGSNFTLKIRSTKLEDSAMYFCASSERVNYGYTFGSGTRLTVV.